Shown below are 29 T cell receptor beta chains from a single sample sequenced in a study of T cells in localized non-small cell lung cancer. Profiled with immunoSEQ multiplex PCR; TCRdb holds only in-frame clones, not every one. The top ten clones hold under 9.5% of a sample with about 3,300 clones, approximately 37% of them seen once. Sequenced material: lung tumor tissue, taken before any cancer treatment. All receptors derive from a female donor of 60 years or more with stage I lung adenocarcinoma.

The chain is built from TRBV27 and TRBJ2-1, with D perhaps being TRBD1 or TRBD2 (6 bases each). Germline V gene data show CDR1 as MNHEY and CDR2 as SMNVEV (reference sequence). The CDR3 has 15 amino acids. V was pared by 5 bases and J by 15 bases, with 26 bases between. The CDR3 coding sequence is TGTGCCAGCAGTCTAGGGGGGCCCCCGCCCCAGCAGTTGTTCTTC. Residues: CASSLGGPPPQQLFF.

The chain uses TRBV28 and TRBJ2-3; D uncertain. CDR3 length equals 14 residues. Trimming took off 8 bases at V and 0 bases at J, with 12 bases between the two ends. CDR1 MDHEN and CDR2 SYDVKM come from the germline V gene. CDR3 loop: CASLSDPSTDTQYF. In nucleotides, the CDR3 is TGTGCCAGCCTCTCCGACCCGAGCACAGATACGCAGTATTTT.

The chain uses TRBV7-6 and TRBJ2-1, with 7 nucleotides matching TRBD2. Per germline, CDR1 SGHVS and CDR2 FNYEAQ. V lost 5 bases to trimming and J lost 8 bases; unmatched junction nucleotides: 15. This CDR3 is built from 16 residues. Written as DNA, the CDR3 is TGTGCCAGCAGCACGGTTTGGCTAGCGGCCCGGGATGAGCAGTTCTTC. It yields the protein CASSTVWLAARDEQFF.

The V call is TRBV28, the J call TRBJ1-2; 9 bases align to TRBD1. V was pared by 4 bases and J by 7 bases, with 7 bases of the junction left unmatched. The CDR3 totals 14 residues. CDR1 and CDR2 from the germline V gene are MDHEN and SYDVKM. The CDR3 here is CASSSTGGMGGYTF. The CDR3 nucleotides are TGTGCCAGCAGTTCTACAGGGGGCATGGGTGGCTACACCTTC.

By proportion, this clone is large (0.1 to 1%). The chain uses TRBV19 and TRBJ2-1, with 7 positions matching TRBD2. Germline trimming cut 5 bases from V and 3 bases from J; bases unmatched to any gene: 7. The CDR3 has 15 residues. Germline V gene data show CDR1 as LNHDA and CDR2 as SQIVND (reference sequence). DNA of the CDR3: TGTGCCAGTAGTTCTGTGTCGGGGGGCTACAATGAGCAGTTCTTC. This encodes CASSSVSGGYNEQFF. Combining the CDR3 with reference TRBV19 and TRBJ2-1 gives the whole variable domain DGGITQSPKYLFRKEGQNVTLSCEQNLNHDAMYWYRQDPGQGLRLIYYSQIVNDFQKGDIAEGYSVSREKKESFPLTVTSAQKNPTAFYLCASSSVSGGYNEQFFGPGTRLTVL.

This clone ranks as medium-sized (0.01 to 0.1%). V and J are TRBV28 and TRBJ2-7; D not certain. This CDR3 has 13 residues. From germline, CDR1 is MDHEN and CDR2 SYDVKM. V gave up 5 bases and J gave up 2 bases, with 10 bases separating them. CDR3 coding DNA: TGTGCCAGCAGTCCCTTGGAAACCTACGAGCAGTACTTC. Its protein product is CASSPLETYEQYF.

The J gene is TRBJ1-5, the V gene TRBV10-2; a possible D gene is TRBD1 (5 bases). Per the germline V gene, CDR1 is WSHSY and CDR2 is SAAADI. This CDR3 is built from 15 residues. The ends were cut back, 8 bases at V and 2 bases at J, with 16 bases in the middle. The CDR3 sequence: CASSQGREGNQPQHF. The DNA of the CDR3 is TGCGCCAGCTCCCAGGGCAGGGAGGGCAATCAGCCCCAGCATTTT.

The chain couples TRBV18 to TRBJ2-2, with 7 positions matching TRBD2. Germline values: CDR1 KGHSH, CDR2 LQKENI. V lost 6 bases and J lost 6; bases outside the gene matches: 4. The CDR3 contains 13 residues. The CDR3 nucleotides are TGTGCCAGCTCCCCCGCGGGAGCCGGGGAGCTGTTTTTT. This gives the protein CASSPAGAGELFF. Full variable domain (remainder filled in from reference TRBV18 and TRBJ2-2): NAGVMQNPRHLVRRRGQEARLRCSPMKGHSHVYWYRQLPEEGLKFMVYLQKENIIDESGMPKERFSAEFPKEGPSILRIQQVVRGDSAAYFCASSPAGAGELFFGEGSRLTVL.

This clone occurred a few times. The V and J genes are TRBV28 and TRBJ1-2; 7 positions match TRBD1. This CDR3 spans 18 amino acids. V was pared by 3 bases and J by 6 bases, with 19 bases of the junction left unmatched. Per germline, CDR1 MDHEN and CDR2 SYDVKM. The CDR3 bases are TGTGCCAGCAGTTTCTCCTCACGAGATCTAGACAGGGCGGATGGCTACACCTTC. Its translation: CASSFSSRDLDRADGYTF.

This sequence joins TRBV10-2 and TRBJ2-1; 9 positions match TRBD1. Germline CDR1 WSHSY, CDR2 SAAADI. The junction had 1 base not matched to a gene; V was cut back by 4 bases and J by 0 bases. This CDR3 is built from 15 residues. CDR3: CASSGQGGSYNEQFF. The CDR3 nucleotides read TGCGCCAGCAGTGGACAGGGGGGCTCCTACAATGAGCAGTTCTTC.

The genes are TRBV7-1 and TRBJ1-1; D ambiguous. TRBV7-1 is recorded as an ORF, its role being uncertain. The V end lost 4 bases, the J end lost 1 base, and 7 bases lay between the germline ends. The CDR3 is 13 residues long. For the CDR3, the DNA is TGTGCCAGCAGCTTAAGCGCGAACACTGAAGCTTTCTTT. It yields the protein CASSLSANTEAFF.

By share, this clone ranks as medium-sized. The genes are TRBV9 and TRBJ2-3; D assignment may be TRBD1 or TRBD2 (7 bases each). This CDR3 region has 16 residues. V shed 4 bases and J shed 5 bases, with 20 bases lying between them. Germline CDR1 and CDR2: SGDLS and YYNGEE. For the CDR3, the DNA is TGTGCCAGCAGCTCAGTGGCAGGGGGGGCACAAGATACGCAGTATTTT. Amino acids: CASSSVAGGAQDTQYF.

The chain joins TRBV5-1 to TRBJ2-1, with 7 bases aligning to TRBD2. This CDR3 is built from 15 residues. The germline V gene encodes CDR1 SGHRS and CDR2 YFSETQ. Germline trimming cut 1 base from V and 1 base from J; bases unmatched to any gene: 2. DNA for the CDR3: TGCGCCAGCAGCTTGCTAGCGGAATCCTACAATGAGCAGTTCTTC. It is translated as CASSLLAESYNEQFF.

In nucleotides, the CDR3 is TGTGCCATCCAGAAACGGGACAGAGATTTGGAGCCCCAGCATTTT. Translated: CAIQKRDRDLEPQHF. This chain uses TRBV10-3 with TRBJ1-5; 7 bases line up with TRBD1. In germline, CDR1 is ENHRY, CDR2 SYGVKD. V shed 8 bases and J 8 bases; nucleotides not matched to a gene: 15. This CDR3 contains 15 residues.

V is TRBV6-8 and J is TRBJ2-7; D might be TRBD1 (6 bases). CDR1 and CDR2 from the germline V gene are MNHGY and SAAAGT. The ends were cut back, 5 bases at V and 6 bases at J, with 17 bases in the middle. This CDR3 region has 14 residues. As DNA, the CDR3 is TGTGCCAGCAGTGGGGGACAAAAGAGGGGCGAGCAGTACTTC. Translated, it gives CASSGGQKRGEQYF.

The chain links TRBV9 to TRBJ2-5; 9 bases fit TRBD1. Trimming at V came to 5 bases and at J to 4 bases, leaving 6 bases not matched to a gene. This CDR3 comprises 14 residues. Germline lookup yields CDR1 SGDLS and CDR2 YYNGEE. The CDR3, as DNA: TGTGCCAGCAGTGAACAGGGGGCGGGAGAGACCCAGTACTTC. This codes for CASSEQGAGETQYF.

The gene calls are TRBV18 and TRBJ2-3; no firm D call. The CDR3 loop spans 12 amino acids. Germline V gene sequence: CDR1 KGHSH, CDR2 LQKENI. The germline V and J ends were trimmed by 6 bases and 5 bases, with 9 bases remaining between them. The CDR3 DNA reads TGTGCCAGCTCGCATTTGGGAGATACGCAGTATTTT. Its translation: CASSHLGDTQYF.

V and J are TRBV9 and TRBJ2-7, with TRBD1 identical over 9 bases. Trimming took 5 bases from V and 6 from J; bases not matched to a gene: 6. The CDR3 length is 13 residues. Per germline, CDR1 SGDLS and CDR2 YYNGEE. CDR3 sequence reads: CASSGTGRFEQYF. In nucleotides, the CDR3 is TGTGCCAGCAGTGGGACAGGGAGGTTCGAGCAGTACTTC. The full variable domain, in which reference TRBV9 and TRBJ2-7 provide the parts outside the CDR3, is DSGVTQTPKHLITATGQRVTLRCSPRSGDLSVYWYQQSLDQGLQFLIQYYNGEERAKGNILERFSAQQFPDLHSELNLSSLELGDSALYFCASSGTGRFEQYFGPGTRLTVT.

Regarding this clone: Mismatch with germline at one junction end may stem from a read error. CDR3 sequence reads: CAISGASANTGELFF. The CDR3, as DNA: TGTGCCATCAGTGGGGCTAGCGCAAACACCGGGGAGCTGTTTTTT. The chain combines TRBV6-8 with TRBJ2-2; a weak D match, TRBD2 (6 bases). The CDR3 is 15 amino acids. The germline V gene encodes CDR1 MNHGY and CDR2 SAAAGT.

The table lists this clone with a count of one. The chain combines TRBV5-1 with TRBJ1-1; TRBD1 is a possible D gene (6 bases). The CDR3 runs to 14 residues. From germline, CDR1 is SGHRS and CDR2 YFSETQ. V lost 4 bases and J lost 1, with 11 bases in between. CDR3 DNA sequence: TGCGCCAGCAGCCCCGGGACAACGAACACTGAAGCTTTCTTT. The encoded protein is CASSPGTTNTEAFF.

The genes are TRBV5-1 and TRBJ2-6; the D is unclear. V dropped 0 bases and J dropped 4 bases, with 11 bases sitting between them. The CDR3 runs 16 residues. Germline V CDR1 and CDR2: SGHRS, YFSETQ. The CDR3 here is CASSLDLGMGANVLTF. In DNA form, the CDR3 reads TGCGCCAGCAGCTTGGATCTAGGGATGGGGGCCAACGTCCTGACTTTC.

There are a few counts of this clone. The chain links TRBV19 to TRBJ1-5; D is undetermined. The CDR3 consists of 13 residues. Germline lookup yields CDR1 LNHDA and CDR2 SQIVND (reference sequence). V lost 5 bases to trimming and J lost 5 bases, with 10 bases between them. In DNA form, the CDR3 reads TGTGCCAGTAGTTCTCAGATTGATCAGCCCCAGCATTTT. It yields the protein CASSSQIDQPQHF.

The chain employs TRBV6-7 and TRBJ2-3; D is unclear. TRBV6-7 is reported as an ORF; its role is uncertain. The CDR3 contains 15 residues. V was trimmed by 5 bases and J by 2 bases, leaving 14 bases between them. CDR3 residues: CASSDNGRATDTQYF. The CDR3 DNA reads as TGTGCCAGCAGTGATAATGGTAGAGCCACAGATACGCAGTATTTT.

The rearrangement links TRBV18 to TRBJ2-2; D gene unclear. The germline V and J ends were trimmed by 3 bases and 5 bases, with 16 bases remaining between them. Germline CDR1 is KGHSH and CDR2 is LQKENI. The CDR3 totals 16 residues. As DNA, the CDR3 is TGTGCCAGCTCACCTACACCCGTCTTACAAACCGGGGAGCTGTTTTTT. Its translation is CASSPTPVLQTGELFF. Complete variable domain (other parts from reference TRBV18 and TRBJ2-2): NAGVMQNPRHLVRRRGQEARLRCSPMKGHSHVYWYRQLPEEGLKFMVYLQKENIIDESGMPKERFSAEFPKEGPSILRIQQVVRGDSAAYFCASSPTPVLQTGELFFGEGSRLTVL.

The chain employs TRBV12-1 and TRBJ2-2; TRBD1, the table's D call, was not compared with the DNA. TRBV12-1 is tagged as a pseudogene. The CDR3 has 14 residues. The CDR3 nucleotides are TGTGCCAGCAGCTTGACAGGGGACACCGGGGAGCTGTTTTTT. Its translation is CASSLTGDTGELFF.

The CDR3 loop is CASSAEGSTNEKLFF. In DNA form, the CDR3 reads TGCGCCAGCAGTGCTGAGGGAAGCACTAATGAAAAACTGTTTTTT. V usage is TRBV5-1 and J usage is TRBJ1-4; D unclear. Germline V gene lookup returns CDR1 SGHRS and CDR2 YFSETQ. V lost 5 bases, J lost 2 bases, and 13 bases lay in between. CDR3 length: 15 residues.

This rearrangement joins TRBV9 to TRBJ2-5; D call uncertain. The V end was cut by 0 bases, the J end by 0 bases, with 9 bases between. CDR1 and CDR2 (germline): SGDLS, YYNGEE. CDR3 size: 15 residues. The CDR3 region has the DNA TGTGCCAGCAGCGTAGCTGGTGGGGACCAAGAGACCCAGTACTTC. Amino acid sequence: CASSVAGGDQETQYF.

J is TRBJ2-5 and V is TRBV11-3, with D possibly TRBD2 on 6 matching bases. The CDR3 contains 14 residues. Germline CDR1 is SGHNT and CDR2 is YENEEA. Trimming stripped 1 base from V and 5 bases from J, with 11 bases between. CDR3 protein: CASSLGGGWETQYF. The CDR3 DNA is TGTGCCAGCAGCTTAGGGGGAGGATGGGAGACCCAGTACTTC.

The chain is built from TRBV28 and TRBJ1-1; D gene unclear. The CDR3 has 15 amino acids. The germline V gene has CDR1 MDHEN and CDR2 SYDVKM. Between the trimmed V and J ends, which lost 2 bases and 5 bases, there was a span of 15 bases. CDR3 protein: CASSLTLTTGTEAFF. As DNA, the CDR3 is TGTGCCAGCAGTTTAACCCTCACGACGGGGACTGAAGCTTTCTTT.